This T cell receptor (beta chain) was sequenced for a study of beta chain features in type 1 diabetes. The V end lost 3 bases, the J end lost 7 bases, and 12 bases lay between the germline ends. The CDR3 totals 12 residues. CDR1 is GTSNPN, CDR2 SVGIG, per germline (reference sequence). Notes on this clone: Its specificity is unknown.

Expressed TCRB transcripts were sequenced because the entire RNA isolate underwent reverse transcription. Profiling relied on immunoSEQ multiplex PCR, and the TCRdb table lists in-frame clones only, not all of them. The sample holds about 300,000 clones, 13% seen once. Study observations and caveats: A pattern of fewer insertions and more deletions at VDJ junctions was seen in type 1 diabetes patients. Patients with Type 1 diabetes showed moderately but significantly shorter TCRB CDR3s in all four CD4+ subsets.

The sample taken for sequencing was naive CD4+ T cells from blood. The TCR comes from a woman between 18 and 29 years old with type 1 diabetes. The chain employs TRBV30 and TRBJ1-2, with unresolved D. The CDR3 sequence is CAWSVAGAGYTF. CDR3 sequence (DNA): TGTGCCTGGAGCGTAGCGGGCGCTGGCTACACCTTC.